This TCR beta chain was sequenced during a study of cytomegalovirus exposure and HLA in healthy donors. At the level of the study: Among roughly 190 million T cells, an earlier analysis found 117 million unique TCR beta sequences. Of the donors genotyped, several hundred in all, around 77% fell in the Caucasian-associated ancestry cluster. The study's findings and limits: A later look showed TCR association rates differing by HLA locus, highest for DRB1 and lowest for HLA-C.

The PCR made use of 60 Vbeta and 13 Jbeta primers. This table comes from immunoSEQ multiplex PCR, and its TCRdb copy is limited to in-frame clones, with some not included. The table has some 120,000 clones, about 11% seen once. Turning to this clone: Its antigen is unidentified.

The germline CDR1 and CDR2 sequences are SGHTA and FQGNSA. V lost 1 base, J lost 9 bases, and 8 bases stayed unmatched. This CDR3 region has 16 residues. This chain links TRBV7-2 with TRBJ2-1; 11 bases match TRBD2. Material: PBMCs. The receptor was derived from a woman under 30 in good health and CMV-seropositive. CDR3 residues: CASSLVGTSGDSEQFF. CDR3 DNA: TGTGCCAGCAGCTTAGTAGGGACTAGCGGTGATAGTGAGCAGTTCTTC.